Shown below are 8 T cell receptor beta chains from a single sample sequenced in a study of cytomegalovirus exposure and HLA in healthy donors (dated by TCRdb to the late 2010s). The library was made by the immunoSEQ multiplex PCR assay. For the multiplex PCR, a mixture combining 60 forward primers for TCR Vbeta segments and 13 reverse primers for TCR Jbeta segments was used. The table comes from immuneACCESS by way of TCRdb, which keeps in-frame sequences with V and J called. Part of the clones is missing from these tables; in studies checked, under half for an unresolved V gene and the rest for unknown reasons. The sample table lists around 150,000 clones, 79% of them with a count of one. The top ten constitute approximately 7% of the sample. Sequencing was performed on PBMCs. These receptors originate from a man aged 35 to 55 in good health and CMV-seropositive.

This CDR3 is CASSAGFWNTEAFF. In nucleotides, the CDR3 is TGTGCCAGCTCGGCAGGGTTTTGGAACACTGAAGCTTTCTTT. The chain couples TRBV6-5 to TRBJ1-1; possible D gene TRBD1, 5 bases. The CDR3 is made up of 14 amino acids. Germline V lookup: CDR1 MNHEY, CDR2 SVGAGI. Between the trimmed V and J ends, which lost 8 bases and 1 base, there was a span of 14 bases.

V gene TRBV5-8 combines with J gene TRBJ2-3; 7 nucleotides align to TRBD1. Trimming at V came to 4 bases and at J to 2 bases, leaving 10 bases not matched to a gene. The CDR3 consists of 16 residues. Germline CDR1 is SGHTS and CDR2 is YDEGEE. The chain's CDR3 is CASSKGQESNTDTQYF. The CDR3 region has the DNA TGTGCCAGCAGCAAAGGACAGGAGTCGAACACAGATACGCAGTATTTT.

The chain joins TRBV4-1 to TRBJ1-4, with D perhaps TRBD1 (5 bases). The CDR3 extends over 14 amino acids. The V gene's germline CDR1 is MGHRA and CDR2 YSYEKL. V lost 1 base, J lost 6 bases, and 9 bases lay in between. CDR3 sequence (DNA): TGCGCCAGCAGCCAAGCGGGGGTGGATGAAAAACTGTTTTTT. This sequence encodes CASSQAGVDEKLFF.

CDR3 in amino acids: CRPDRAEGYTF. The DNA for the CDR3 is TGCAGACCCGACAGGGCGGAGGGCTACACCTTC. The rearrangement joins TRBV20-1 to TRBJ1-2, with 7 bases lining up with TRBD1. CDR1 is DFQATT and CDR2 is SNEGSKA in the germline V gene (reference sequence). The CDR3 has 11 residues.

The V call is TRBV19, the J call TRBJ1-5; 9 bases fit TRBD1. CDR1 LNHDA and CDR2 SQIVND come from the germline V gene (reference sequence). The CDR3 has 17 residues. Trimming took 6 bases from V and 5 from J; bases not matched to a gene: 14. The CDR3 DNA sequence: TGTGCCAGTAGCAAACAGGGGGCGCAAAGAGTGGATCAGCCCCAGCATTTT. As protein: CASSKQGAQRVDQPQHF. Variable domain in full (rest from reference TRBV19 and TRBJ1-5): DGGITQSPKYLFRKEGQNVTLSCEQNLNHDAMYWYRQDPGQGLRLIYYSQIVNDFQKGDIAEGYSVSREKKESFPLTVTSAQKNPTAFYLCASSKQGAQRVDQPQHFGDGTRLSIL.

The V and J genes are TRBV5-4 and TRBJ2-1, with D possibly being TRBD2 (6 bases). The CDR3 sequence is 17 residues long. In germline, CDR1 is SGHNT, CDR2 YYREEE (reference sequence). The V end was cut by 3 bases, the J end by 4 bases, with 20 bases between. Here the CDR3 DNA reads TGTGCCAGCAGCTCCCAGCGTGGGGGGATTGGATACAATGAGCAGTTCTTC. This encodes CASSSQRGGIGYNEQFF. The variable domain in full, with the rest retrieved from reference TRBV5-4 and TRBJ2-1, is ETGVTQSPTHLIKTRGQQVTLRCSSQSGHNTVSWYQQALGQGPQFIFQYYREEENGRGNFPPRFSGLQFPNYSSELNVNALELDDSALYLCASSSQRGGIGYNEQFFGPGTRLTVL.

J is TRBJ1-5 and V is TRBV19; the D gene is possibly TRBD1 (5 bases). The CDR3 covers 16 residues. With 4 bases removed from V and 0 bases from J, the gap between germline ends came to 13 bases. Germline loops: CDR1 LNHDA, CDR2 SQIVND (reference sequence). In DNA form, the CDR3 reads TGTGCCAGTAGTACCCGATTACAGGTTAGCAATCAGCCCCAGCATTTT. It translates to CASSTRLQVSNQPQHF.

The chain employs TRBV12-5 and TRBJ2-1, with 8 bases matching TRBD2. CDR1 is LGHNT and CDR2 is FRNRAP in the germline V gene. This CDR3 spans 12 amino acids. V lost 6 bases to trimming and J lost 10 bases; unmatched junction nucleotides: 5. The chain's CDR3 is CASGLSGREQFF. The CDR3 DNA reads TGTGCTAGTGGCCTAAGCGGGAGAGAGCAGTTCTTC.